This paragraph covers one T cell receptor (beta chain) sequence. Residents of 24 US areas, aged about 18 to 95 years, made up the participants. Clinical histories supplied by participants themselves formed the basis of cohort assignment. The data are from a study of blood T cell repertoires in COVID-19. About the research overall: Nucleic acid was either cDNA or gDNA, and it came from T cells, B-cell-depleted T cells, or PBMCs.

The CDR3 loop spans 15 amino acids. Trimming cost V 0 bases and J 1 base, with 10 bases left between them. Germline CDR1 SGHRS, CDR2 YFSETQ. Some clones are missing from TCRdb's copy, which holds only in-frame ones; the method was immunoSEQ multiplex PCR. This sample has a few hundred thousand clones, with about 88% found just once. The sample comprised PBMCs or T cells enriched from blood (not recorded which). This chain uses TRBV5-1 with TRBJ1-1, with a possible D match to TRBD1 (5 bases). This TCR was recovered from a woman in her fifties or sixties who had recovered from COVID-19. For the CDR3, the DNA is TGCGCCAGCAGCTTGGCTGGACACACGAACACTGAAGCTTTCTTT. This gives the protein CASSLAGHTNTEAFF.